This TCR beta chain was sequenced during a study of identical twins. Study results and limitations: Out-of-frame alpha sequences shared between twins exhibited an excess of low generation probability. One should note that invariant MAIT and iNKT cells could partly confound zero-insertion analyses.

The donor group consisted entirely of healthy Caucasians. The length of the CDR3 is 16 residues. The germline V gene encodes CDR1 MRHNA and CDR2 SNTAGT. With 3 bases clipped from V and 3 bases from J, the junction kept 4 bases outside the gene matches. Unique molecular identifiers were present on the cDNA, and a universal primer site came from template switching. One entry per CDR3 protein, called by TCRdb with MiXCR from the 5' RACE reads. The table includes a few hundred thousand distinct CDR3 sequences, roughly 9.5% detected once. This clonotype was counted a few times. No antigen is known for it. The data also belong to a second study, concerning yellow fever vaccine responses in identical twins.

This rearrangement joins TRBV6-4 to TRBJ2-1; TRBD2 aligns across 11 bases. This clonotype was sampled from a young woman in good health. Sequenced sample: PBMCs. The CDR3 region has the DNA TGTGCCAGCAGTGATGAGGGGACTAGCGGCTACAATGAGCAGTTCTTC. Translation: CASSDEGTSGYNEQFF.